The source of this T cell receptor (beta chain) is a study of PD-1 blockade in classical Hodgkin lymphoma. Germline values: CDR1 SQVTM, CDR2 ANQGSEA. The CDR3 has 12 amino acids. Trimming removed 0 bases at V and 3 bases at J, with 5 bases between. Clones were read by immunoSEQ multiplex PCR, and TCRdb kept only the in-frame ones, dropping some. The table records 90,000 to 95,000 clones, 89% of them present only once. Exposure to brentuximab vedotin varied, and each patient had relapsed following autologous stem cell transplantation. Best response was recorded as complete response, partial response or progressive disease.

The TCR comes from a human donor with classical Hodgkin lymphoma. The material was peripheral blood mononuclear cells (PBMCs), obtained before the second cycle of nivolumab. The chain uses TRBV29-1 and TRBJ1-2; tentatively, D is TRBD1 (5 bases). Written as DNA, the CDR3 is TGCAGCGTTGAAGAGGGGGACTATGGCTACACCTTC. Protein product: CSVEEGDYGYTF.